Presented here are 19 T cell receptor beta chains from one specimen sequenced in a study of regulatory T cells in long-lasting Graves disease. Sequencing libraries for TCR beta were prepared with iRepertoire HTBI primers and Arm-PCR of CDR3 regions. A single record per CDR3 protein comes from TCRdb applying MiXCR to the multiplex PCR reads. The repertoire holds about 660,000 distinct CDR3 sequences, with 30% as singletons. Time point reported: persistent/refractory GD, antithyroid drugs over 5 years with positive TRAb. PBMC-extracted RNA yielded the TCR library. The sample in question was peripheral blood mononuclear cells (PBMCs), obtained when the disease was refractory, from a patient treated with antithyroid drugs. The source of these receptors is a female donor with Graves disease.

The chain couples TRBV6-2 or TRBV6-3 to TRBJ2-7, with 11 bases lining up with TRBD2. The CDR3 is 17 amino acids. Germline V gene sequence: CDR1 MNHEY, CDR2 SVGEGT. The J segment lost 2 bases and the V segment lost 5 bases, leaving 11 bases of the junction unmatched. The CDR3 DNA follows: TGTGCCAGCAGTCTGACCCTGACTAGCGGGGCCACCTACGAGCAGTACTTC. This translates into CASSLTLTSGATYEQYF.

This clonotype appeared many times. The chain has TRBV20-1 and TRBJ2-5, with TRBD2 identical over 12 bases. V was pared by 6 bases and J by 4 bases, with 12 bases of the junction left unmatched. The CDR3 covers 16 residues. Germline lookup yields CDR1 DFQATT and CDR2 SNEGSKA (reference sequence). CDR3 nucleotide sequence: TGCAGTGCCATCGAAAGACTAGCGGGAGACATAGAGACCCAGTACTTC. This translates into CSAIERLAGDIETQYF.

The V gene is TRBV7-9, the J gene TRBJ1-5; TRBD1 matches 10 bases. The CDR3 extends over 20 amino acids. Germline values: CDR1 SEHNR, CDR2 FQNEAQ (reference sequence). V trimming: 4 bases; J trimming: 0 bases; junction bases outside the gene matches: 15. The CDR3 spells CASSSTPRGQGTNSNQPQHF. CDR3 nucleotides: TGTGCCAGCAGCTCCACCCCTAGGGGACAGGGGACTAATAGCAATCAGCCCCAGCATTTT.

The chain combines TRBV6-1 with TRBJ2-7; TRBD1 matches 10 bases. Trimming at V came to 4 bases and at J to 1 base, leaving 4 bases not matched to a gene. The CDR3 sequence is 15 residues long. Germline-derived CDR1 and CDR2 are MNHNS and SASEGT. CDR3 sequence: CASSGPGQGSYEQYF. The DNA for the CDR3 is TGTGCCAGCAGTGGGCCGGGACAGGGGTCCTACGAGCAGTACTTC.

This clonotype has a handful of counts. The chain couples TRBV11-2 to TRBJ2-6; 9 bases line up with TRBD1. The V segment lost 2 bases and the J segment 0 bases; nucleotides outside the gene matches: 17. CDR3 length: 22 amino acids. Germline V gives CDR1 SGHAT, CDR2 FQNNGV. CDR3 in amino acids: CASSLRRKFRGQGSSGANVLTF. CDR3 nucleotides: TGTGCCAGCAGCTTAAGGCGAAAGTTCCGGGGACAGGGAAGCTCTGGGGCCAACGTCCTGACTTTC.

This clonotype has more than one count but fewer than ten. J is TRBJ1-2 and V is TRBV6-1; D might be TRBD1 (6 bases). CDR3 size: 14 residues. From germline, CDR1 is MNHNS and CDR2 SASEGT. Between the trimmed V and J ends, which lost 7 bases and 4 bases, there was a span of 16 bases. This CDR3 is CASTSYREGYGYTF. The CDR3 nucleotides are TGTGCCAGCACCTCCTACAGGGAAGGCTATGGCTACACCTTC.

This clonotype was observed a handful of times. This chain uses TRBV12-3 or TRBV12-4 with TRBJ2-1; 9 bases are a match to TRBD2. This CDR3 has 16 residues. Trimming at V came to 3 bases and at J to 4 bases, leaving 7 bases not matched to a gene. DNA for the CDR3: TGTGCCAGCAGTTTCCCCACTAGCGGGTTTTACAATGAGCAGTTCTTC. The encoded protein is CASSFPTSGFYNEQFF.

The V call is TRBV20-1, the J call TRBJ1-2; D not resolved. Trimming took off 8 bases at V and 8 bases at J, with 15 bases between the two ends. Germline loops: CDR1 DFQATT, CDR2 SNEGSKA (reference sequence). This CDR3 has 11 residues. The CDR3 region is CSLLTRYGYTF. CDR3 DNA: TGCAGTTTGCTCACGCGTTACGGCTACACCTTC.

A few counts support this clonotype. J is TRBJ1-2 and V is TRBV6-5; 7 nucleotides agree with TRBD1. The length of the CDR3 is 15 residues. Per germline, CDR1 MNHEY and CDR2 SVGAGI. J was trimmed by 6 bases and V by 4 bases; bases with no gene match: 11. CDR3 region: CASSSPPTGDHGYTF. CDR3 sequence (DNA): TGTGCCAGCAGTTCGCCTCCCACAGGGGATCATGGCTACACCTTC.

This clonotype was seen a handful of times. The CDR3 loop reads CASSFLRRAGTEAFF. The CDR3 region has the DNA TGTGCCAGCAGTTTCCTACGAAGGGCGGGCACTGAAGCTTTCTTT. V usage is TRBV28 and J usage is TRBJ1-1, with D uncertain. There are 15 residues in the CDR3. Looked up from germline, CDR1 is MDHEN and CDR2 is SYDVKM. Trimming left V 3 bases short and J 4 bases short, with 15 bases between. The full variable domain, rest sourced from reference TRBV28 and TRBJ1-1, is DVKVTQSSRYLVKRTGEKVFLECVQDMDHENMFWYRQDPGLGLRLIYFSYDVKMKEKGDIPEGYSVSREKKERFSLILESASTNQTSMYLCASSFLRRAGTEAFFGQGTRLTVV.

The gene calls are TRBV10-3 and TRBJ1-3; D is unclear. V lost 6 bases, J lost 0 bases, and 9 bases lay in between. There are 14 residues in the CDR3. The germline gives CDR1 ENHRY, CDR2 SYGVKD. CDR3 DNA sequence: TGTGCCATCAGGAACGTGGACTCTGGAAACACCATATATTTT. Protein sequence: CAIRNVDSGNTIYF.

On this clonotype itself: A read error may account for a junction end that differs from germline. The chain couples TRBV14 to TRBJ2-7; D is unclear. The CDR3 spans 15 residues. Germline CDR1 SGHDN, CDR2 FVKESK. The CDR3 sequence: CASSKDITFSYEQYF. CDR3 nucleotides: TGTGCCAGCAGCAAAGACATCACCTTTTCCTACGAGCAGTACTTC.

The chain couples TRBV4-1 to TRBJ2-6; possible D gene TRBD2, 7 bases. Germline V gene lookup returns CDR1 MGHRA and CDR2 YSYEKL. V was clipped by 0 bases and J by 0 bases, with 21 bases between them. The CDR3 runs 21 residues. The CDR3 protein is CASSQEGGEQRWFSGANVLTF. The DNA of the CDR3 is TGCGCCAGCAGCCAAGAAGGGGGGGAGCAAAGGTGGTTCTCTGGGGCCAACGTCCTGACTTTC.

The table lists this clonotype with a few counts. The chain links TRBV12-5 to TRBJ1-5; D remains unclear. In germline, CDR1 is LGHNT, CDR2 FRNRAP. Trimming removed 5 bases from V and 4 bases from J, with 15 bases in between. This CDR3 has 15 residues. In DNA form, the CDR3 reads TGTGCTAGTGGTCTCGGGGTGTTTCCGAATCAGCCCCAGCATTTT. Its protein is CASGLGVFPNQPQHF.

This rearrangement joins TRBV5-4 to TRBJ1-1; D possibly corresponds to TRBD1 (6 bases). The germline V gene has CDR1 SGHNT and CDR2 YYREEE (reference sequence). Trimming removed 4 bases from V and 7 bases from J, with 17 bases in between. The CDR3 has 14 residues. For the CDR3, the DNA is TGTGCCAGCAGCACCCCGAGCAGGGGAGGTGAAGCTTTCTTT. Residues: CASSTPSRGGEAFF.

J is TRBJ1-3 and V is TRBV7-9; D call uncertain. V was clipped by 5 bases and J by 3 bases, with 17 bases between them. The CDR3 consists of 16 residues. CDR1 SEHNR and CDR2 FQNEAQ come from the germline V gene (reference sequence). The CDR3 loop reads CASSNSRTNNGNTIYF. As DNA, the CDR3 is TGTGCCAGCAGCAATTCCAGGACCAACAATGGAAACACCATATATTTT.

CDR3 amino acids: CASSFSNSGNTIYF. CDR3 in DNA: TGTGCCAGCAGTTTTTCCAACTCTGGAAACACCATATATTTT. The rearrangement joins TRBV28 to TRBJ1-3; D is ambiguous. Germline lookup yields CDR1 MDHEN and CDR2 SYDVKM. The CDR3 contains 14 residues. V lost 3 bases, J lost 0 bases, and 6 bases lay in between.

There are a few counts of this clonotype. The rearrangement uses TRBV6-2 or TRBV6-3 and TRBJ2-4, with 9 bases identical to TRBD1. Germline CDR1 MNHEY, CDR2 SVGEGT. J lost 8 bases, V lost 7 bases, and 3 bases had no gene match. This CDR3 is built from 12 residues. CDR3 coding DNA: TGTGCCAGCATGACAGGGGGGGACATTCAGTACTTC. This codes for CASMTGGDIQYF.

At least ten counts were recorded for this clonotype. The chain carries TRBV12-3 or TRBV12-4 and TRBJ1-2; no clear D. Trimming took off 5 bases at V and 7 bases at J, with 14 bases between the two ends. The CDR3 runs 13 residues. The CDR3 is CASSPPGRSGYTF. DNA for the CDR3: TGTGCCAGCAGTCCCCCCGGGCGGAGTGGCTACACCTTC.